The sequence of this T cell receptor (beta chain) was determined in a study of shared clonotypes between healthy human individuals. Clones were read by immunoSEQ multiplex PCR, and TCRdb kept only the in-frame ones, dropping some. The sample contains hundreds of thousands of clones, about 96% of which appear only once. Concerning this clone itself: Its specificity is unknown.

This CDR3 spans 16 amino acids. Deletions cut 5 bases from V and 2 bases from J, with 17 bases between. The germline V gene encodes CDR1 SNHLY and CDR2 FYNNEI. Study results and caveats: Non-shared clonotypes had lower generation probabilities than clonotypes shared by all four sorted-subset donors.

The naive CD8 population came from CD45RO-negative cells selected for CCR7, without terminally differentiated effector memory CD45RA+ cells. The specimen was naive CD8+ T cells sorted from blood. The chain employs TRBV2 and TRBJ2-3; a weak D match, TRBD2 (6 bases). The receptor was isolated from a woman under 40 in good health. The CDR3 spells CASSLTGWGVTDTQYF. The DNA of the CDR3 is TGTGCCAGCAGTCTTACGGGTTGGGGGGTCACAGATACGCAGTATTTT.